This TCR beta chain is from a study of cytomegalovirus exposure and HLA in healthy donors. With 60 Vbeta and 13 Jbeta primers, the PCR was carried out. The protocol was immunoSEQ multiplex PCR, while the TCRdb copy is restricted to in-frame clones and leaves out a portion. Among 85,000 to 120,000 clones listed, around 82% were seen once. V was pared by 3 bases and J by 4 bases, with 3 bases of the junction left unmatched. Germline CDR1 is SGHRS and CDR2 is YFSETQ. The CDR3 is 13 residues long. This clone occurred once. This sequence was found in a man aged 50 or older in good health and CMV-seronegative. This rearrangement joins TRBV5-1 to TRBJ1-2; 7 bases are a match to TRBD1. The sequencing sample was made of PBMCs. The CDR3 DNA follows: TGCGCCAGCAGCTACGGGGACAGCTATGGCTACACCTTC. It is translated as CASSYGDSYGYTF.